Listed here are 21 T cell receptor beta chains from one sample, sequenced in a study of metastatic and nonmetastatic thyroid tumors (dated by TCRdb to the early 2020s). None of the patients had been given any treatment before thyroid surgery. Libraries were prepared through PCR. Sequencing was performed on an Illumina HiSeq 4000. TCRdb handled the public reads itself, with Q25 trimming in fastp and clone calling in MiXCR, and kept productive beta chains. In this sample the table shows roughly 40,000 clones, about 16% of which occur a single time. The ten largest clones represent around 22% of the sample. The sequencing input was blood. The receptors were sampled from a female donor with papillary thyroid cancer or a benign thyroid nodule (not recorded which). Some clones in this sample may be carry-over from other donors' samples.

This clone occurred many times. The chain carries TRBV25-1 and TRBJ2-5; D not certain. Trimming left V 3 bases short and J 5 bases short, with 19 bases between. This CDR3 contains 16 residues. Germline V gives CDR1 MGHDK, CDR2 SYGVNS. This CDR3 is CASSESHLVSRETQYF. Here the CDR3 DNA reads TGTGCCAGCAGTGAGTCACACCTCGTCTCGCGGGAGACCCAGTACTTC.

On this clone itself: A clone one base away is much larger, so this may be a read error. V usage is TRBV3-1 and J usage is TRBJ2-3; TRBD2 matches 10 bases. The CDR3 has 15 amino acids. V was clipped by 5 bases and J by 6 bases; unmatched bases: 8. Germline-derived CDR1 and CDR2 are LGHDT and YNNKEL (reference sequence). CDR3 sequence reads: CASSSLAGVGDTQYF. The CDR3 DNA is TGTGCCAGCAGCAGCCTAGCGGGAGTTGGGGATACGCAGTATTTT.

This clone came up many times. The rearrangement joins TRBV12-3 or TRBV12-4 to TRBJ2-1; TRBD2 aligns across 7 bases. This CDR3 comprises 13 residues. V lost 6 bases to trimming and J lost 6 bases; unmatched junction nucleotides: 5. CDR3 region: CASSSGRSNEQFF. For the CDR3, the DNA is TGTGCCAGCAGCTCCGGGAGGTCCAATGAGCAGTTCTTC.

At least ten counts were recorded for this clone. In nucleotides, the CDR3 is TGCGCCAGCAGCACCGGGACTAGCGACTCCTACGAGCAGTACTTC. It specifies CASSTGTSDSYEQYF. This chain connects TRBV5-1 to TRBJ2-7; 10 nucleotides align to TRBD2. With V trimmed by 4 bases and J by 0 bases, 4 bases remained unmatched. Germline V CDR1 and CDR2: SGHRS, YFSETQ. The CDR3 is 15 amino acids.

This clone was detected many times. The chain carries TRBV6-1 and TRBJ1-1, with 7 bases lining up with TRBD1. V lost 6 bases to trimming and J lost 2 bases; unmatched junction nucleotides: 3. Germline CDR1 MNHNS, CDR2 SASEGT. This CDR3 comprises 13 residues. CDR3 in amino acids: CASRRGPNTEAFF. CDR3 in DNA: TGTGCCAGCAGGAGGGGGCCCAACACTGAAGCTTTCTTT.

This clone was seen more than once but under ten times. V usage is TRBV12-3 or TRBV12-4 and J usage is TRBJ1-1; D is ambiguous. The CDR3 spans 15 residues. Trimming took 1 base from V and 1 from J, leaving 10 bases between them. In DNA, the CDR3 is TGTGCCAGCAGTTTAGAGGTATTACAGAACACTGAAGCTTTCTTT. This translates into CASSLEVLQNTEAFF.

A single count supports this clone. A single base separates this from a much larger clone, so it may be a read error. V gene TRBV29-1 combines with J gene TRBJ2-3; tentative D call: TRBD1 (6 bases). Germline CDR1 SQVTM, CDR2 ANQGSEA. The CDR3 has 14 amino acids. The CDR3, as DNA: TGCAGCGTTGAAGGAAGAGGGGGTACAGATACGCCGTATTTT. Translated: CSVEGRGGTDTPYF.

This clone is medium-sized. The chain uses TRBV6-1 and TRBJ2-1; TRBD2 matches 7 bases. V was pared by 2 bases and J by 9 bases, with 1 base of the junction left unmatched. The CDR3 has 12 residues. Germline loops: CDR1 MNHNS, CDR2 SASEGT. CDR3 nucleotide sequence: TGTGCCAGCAGTGAATGGGGGGGTGAGCAGTTCTTC. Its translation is CASSEWGGEQFF.

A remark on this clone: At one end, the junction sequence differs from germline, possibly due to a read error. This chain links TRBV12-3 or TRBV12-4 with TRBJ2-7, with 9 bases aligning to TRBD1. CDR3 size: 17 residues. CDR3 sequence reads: CASSSWDRVSRGYEQYF. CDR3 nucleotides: TGCGCCAGCAGTTCCTGGGACAGGGTTTCCCGGGGATACGAGCAGTACTTC.

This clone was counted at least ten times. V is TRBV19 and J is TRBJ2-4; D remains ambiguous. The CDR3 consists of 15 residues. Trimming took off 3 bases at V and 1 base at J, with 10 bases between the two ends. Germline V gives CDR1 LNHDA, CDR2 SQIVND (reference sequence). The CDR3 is CASSIIGMAKNIQYF. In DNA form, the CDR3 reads TGTGCCAGTAGTATTATAGGGATGGCCAAAAACATTCAGTACTTC.

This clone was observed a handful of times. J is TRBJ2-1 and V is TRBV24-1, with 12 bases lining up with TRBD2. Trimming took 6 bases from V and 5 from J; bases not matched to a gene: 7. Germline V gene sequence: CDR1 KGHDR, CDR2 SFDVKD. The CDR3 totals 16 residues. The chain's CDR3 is CATSRLAGAGNNEQFF. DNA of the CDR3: TGTGCCACCAGTAGACTAGCGGGGGCGGGGAACAATGAGCAGTTCTTC.

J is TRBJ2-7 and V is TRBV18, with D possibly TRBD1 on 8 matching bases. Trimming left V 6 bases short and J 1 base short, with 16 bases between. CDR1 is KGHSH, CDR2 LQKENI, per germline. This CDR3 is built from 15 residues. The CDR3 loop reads CASSPKQGGSYEQYF. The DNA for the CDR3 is TGTGCCAGCTCGCCTAAACAGGGGGGGTCCTACGAGCAGTACTTC. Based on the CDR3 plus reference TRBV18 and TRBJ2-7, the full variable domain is NAGVMQNPRHLVRRRGQEARLRCSPMKGHSHVYWYRQLPEEGLKFMVYLQKENIIDESGMPKERFSAEFPKEGPSILRIQQVVRGDSAAYFCASSPKQGGSYEQYFGPGTRLTVT.

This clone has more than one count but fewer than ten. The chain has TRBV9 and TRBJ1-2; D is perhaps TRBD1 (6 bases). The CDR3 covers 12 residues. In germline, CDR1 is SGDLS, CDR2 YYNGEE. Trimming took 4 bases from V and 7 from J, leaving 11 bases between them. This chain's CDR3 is CASSLQGFGYTF. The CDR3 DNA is TGTGCCAGCAGCTTGCAGGGGTTTGGCTACACCTTC.

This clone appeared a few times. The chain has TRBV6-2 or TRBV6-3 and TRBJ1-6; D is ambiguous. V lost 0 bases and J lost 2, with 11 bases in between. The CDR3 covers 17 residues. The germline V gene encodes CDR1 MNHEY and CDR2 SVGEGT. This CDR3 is CASSYSEADPYNSPLHF. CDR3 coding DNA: TGTGCCAGCAGTTACTCAGAGGCAGATCCCTATAATTCACCCCTCCACTTT.

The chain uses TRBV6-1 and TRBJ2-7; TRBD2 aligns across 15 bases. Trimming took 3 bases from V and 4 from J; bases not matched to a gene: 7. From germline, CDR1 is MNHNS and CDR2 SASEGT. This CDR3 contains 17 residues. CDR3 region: CASSERTSGRARYEQYF. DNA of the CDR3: TGTGCCAGCAGTGAGAGGACTAGCGGGAGGGCCAGGTACGAGCAGTACTTC.

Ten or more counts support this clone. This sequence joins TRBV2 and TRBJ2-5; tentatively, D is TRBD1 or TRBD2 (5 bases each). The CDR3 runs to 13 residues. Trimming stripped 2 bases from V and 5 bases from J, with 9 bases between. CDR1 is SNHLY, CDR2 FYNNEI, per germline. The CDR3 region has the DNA TGTGCCAGCAGTGAACTAGCAGGGGAGACCCAGTACTTC. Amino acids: CASSELAGETQYF.

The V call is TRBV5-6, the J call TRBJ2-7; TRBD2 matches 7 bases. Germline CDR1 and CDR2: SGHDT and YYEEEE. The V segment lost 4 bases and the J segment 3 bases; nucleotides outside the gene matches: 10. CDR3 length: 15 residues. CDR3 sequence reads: CASSNAPGGNYEQYF. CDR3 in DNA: TGTGCCAGCAGCAACGCCCCGGGAGGTAACTACGAGCAGTACTTC.

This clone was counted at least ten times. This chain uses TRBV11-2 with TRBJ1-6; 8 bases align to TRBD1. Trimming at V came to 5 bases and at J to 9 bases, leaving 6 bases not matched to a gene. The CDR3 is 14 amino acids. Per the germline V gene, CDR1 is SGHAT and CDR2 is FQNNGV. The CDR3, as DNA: TGTGCCAGCAGCCAAGGACAGGGTACTTCACCCCTCCACTTT. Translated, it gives CASSQGQGTSPLHF.

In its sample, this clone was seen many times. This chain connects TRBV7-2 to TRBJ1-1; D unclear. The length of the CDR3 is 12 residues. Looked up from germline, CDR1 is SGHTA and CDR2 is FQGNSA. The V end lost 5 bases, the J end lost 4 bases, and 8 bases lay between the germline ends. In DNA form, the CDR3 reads TGTGCCAGCAGCCGAGACTTCACTGAAGCTTTCTTT. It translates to CASSRDFTEAFF.

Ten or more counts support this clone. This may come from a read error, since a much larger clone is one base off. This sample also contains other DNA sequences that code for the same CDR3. As DNA, the CDR3 is TGTGCCAGCAGTCCCGGGAGTGATAGCAATCAGCCCCAGCATTTT. It specifies CASSPGSDSNQPQHF. V gene TRBV2 combines with J gene TRBJ1-5; D ambiguous. The ends were cut back, 5 bases at V and 0 bases at J, with 11 bases in the middle. The CDR3 spans 15 residues. The germline V gene encodes CDR1 SNHLY and CDR2 FYNNEI.

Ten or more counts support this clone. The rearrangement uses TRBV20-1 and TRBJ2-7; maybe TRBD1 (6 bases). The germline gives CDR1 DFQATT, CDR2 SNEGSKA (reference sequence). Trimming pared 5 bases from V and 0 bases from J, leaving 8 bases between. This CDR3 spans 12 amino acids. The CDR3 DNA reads TGCAGTGCTCCGGACAGCTCCTACGAGCAGTACTTC. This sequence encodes CSAPDSSYEQYF.